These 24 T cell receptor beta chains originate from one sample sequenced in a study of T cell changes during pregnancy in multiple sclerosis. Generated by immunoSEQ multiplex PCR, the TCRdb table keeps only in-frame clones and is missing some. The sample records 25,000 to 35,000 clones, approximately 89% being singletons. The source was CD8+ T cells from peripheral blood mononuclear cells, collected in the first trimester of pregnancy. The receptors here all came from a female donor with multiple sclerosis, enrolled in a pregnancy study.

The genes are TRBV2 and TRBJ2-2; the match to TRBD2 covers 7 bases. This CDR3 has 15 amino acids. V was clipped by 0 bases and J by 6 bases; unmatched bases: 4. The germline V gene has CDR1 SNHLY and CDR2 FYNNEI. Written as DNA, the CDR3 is TGTGCCAGCAGTGAAGCGGGAGGGCGTCCCGGGGAGCTGTTTTTT. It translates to CASSEAGGRPGELFF.

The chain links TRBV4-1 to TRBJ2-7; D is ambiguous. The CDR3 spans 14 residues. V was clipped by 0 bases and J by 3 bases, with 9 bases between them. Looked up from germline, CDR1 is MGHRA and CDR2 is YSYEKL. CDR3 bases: TGCGCCAGCAGCCAAGAGGCGGAGCTCTACGAGCAGTACTTC. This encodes CASSQEAELYEQYF.

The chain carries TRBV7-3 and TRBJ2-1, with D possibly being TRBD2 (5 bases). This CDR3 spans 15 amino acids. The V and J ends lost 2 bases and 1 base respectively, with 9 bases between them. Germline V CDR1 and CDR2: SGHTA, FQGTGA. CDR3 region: CASSLFSGSYNEQFF. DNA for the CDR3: TGTGCCAGCAGCTTATTCAGCGGTTCCTACAATGAGCAGTTCTTC.

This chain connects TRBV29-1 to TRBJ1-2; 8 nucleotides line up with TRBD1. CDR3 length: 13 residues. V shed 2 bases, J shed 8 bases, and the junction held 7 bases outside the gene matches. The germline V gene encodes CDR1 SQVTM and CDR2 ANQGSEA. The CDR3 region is CSVEIPGQVGYTF. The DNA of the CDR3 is TGCAGCGTTGAAATTCCGGGACAGGTCGGCTACACCTTC. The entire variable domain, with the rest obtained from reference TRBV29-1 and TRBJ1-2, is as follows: SAVISQKPSRDICQRGTSLTIQCQVDSQVTMMFWYRQQPGQSLTLIATANQGSEATYESGFVIDKFPISRPNLTFSTLTVSNMSPEDSSIYLCSVEIPGQVGYTFGSGTRLTVV.

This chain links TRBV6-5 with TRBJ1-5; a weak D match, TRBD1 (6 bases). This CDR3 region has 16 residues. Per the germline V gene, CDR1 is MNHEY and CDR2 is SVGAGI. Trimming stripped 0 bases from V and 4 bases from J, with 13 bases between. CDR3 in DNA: TGTGCCAGCAGTTACTCATCAGGGGAAAGAAATCAGCCCCAGCATTTT. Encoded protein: CASSYSSGERNQPQHF.

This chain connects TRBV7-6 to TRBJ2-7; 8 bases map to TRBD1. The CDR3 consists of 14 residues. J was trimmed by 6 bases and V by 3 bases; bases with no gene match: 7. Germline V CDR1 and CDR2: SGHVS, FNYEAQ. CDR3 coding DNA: TGTGCCAGCAGCTTGTCTGGCGGGACAGGCGAGCAGTACTTC. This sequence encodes CASSLSGGTGEQYF.

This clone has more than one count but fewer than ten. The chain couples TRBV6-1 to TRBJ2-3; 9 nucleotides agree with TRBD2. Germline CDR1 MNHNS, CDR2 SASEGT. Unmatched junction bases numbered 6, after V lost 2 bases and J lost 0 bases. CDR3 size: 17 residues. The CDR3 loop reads CASSELTSGFSTDTQYF. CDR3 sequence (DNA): TGTGCCAGCAGTGAACTTACTAGCGGGTTCAGCACAGATACGCAGTATTTT.

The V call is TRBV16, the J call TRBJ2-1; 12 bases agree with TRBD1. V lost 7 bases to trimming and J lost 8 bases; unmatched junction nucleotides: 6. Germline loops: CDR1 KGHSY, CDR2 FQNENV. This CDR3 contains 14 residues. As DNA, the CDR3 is TGTGCCAGCAACCGGGACAGGGGGCTTTATGAGCAGTTCTTC. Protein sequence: CASNRDRGLYEQFF.

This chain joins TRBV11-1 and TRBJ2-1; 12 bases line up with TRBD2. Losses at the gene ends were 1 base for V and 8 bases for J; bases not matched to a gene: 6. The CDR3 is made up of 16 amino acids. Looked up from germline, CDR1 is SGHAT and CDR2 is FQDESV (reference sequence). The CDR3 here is CASSLGGTSGLDEQFF. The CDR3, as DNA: TGTGCCAGCAGCTTAGGTGGGACTAGCGGGTTAGATGAGCAGTTCTTC.

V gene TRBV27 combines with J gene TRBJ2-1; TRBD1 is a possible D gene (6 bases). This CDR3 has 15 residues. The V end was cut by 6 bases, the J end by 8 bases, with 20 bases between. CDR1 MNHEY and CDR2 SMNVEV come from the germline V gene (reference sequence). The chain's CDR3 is CASSIGDTGWDEQFF. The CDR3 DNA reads TGTGCCAGCAGCATCGGGGACACGGGGTGGGATGAGCAGTTCTTC.

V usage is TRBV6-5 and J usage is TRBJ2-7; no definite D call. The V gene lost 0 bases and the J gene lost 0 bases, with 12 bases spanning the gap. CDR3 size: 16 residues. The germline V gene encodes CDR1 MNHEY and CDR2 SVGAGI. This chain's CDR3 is CASSYSAGSSSYEQYF. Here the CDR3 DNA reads TGTGCCAGCAGTTACTCGGCAGGCTCAAGCTCCTACGAGCAGTACTTC.

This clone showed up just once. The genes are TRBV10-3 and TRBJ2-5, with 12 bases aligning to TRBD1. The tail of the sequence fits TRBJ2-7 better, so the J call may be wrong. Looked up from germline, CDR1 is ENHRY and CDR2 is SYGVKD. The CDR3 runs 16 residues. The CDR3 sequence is CAISEQGTGGNNEQYF. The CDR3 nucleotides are TGTGCCATCAGTGAGCAGGGGACAGGGGGCAACAACGAGCAGTACTTC.

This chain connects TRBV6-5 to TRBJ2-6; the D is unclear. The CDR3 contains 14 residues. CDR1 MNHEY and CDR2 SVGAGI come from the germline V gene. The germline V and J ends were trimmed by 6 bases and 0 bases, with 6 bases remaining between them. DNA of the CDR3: TGTGCCAGCAGCTTCCTCTCTGGGGCCAACGTCCTGACTTTC. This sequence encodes CASSFLSGANVLTF.

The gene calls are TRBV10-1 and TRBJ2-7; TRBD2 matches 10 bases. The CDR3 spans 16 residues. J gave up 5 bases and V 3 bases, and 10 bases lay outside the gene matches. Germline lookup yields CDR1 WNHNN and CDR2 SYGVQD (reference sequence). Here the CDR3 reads CASSESSGRGRHEQYF. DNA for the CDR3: TGCGCCAGCAGTGAATCTAGCGGGAGAGGGAGACACGAGCAGTACTTC.

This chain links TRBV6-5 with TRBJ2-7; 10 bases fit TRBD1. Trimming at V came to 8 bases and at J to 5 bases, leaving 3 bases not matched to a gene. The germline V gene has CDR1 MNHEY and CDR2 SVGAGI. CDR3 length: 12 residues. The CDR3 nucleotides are TGTGCCAGCCGGGACAGGGGCCACGAGCAGTACTTC. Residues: CASRDRGHEQYF.

The CDR3 protein is CASSKTGKHGYTF. DNA for the CDR3: TGTGCCAGTAGCAAGACAGGGAAGCACGGCTACACCTTC. The genes are TRBV19 and TRBJ1-2; 7 positions agree with TRBD1. The V gene's germline CDR1 is LNHDA and CDR2 SQIVND (reference sequence). The CDR3 extends over 13 amino acids. Germline trimming cut 6 bases from V and 8 bases from J; bases unmatched to any gene: 9.

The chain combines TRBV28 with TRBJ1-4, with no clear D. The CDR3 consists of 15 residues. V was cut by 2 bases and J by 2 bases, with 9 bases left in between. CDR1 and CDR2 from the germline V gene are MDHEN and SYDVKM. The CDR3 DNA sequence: TGTGCCAGCAGTTTACGGAGAGGGACTAATGAAAAACTGTTTTTT. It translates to CASSLRRGTNEKLFF.

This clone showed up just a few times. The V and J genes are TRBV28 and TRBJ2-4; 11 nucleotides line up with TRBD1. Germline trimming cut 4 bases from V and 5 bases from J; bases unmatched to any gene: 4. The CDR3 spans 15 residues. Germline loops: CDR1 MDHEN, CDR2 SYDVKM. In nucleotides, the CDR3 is TGTGCCAGCAGTTCGGCGGGACAGGGGGAAAACATTCAGTACTTC. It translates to CASSSAGQGENIQYF.

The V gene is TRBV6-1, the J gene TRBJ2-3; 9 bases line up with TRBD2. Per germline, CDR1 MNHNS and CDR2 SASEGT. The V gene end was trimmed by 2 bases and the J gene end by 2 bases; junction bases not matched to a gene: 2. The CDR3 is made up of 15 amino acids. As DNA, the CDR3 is TGTGCCAGCAGTGAACTAGCGGGAAACACAGATACGCAGTATTTT. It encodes CASSELAGNTDTQYF.

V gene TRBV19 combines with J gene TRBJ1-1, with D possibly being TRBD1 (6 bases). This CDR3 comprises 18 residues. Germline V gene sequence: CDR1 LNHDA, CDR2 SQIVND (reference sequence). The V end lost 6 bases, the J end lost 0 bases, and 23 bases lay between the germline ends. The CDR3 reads CASSTQRGGYGVNTEAFF. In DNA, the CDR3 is TGTGCCAGTAGCACCCAGCGAGGGGGTTACGGGGTGAACACTGAAGCTTTCTTT.

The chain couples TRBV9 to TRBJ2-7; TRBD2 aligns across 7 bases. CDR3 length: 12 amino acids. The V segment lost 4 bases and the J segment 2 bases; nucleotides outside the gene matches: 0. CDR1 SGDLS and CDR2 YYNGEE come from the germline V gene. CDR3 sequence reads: CASSSGTYEQYF. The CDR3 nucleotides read TGTGCCAGCAGCAGCGGGACCTACGAGCAGTACTTC.

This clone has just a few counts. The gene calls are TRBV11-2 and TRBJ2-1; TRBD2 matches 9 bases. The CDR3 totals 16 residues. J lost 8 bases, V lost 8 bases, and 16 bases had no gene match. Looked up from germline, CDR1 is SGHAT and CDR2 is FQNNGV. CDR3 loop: CASRWLGVAGADEQFF. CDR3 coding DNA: TGTGCCAGCCGCTGGCTCGGGGTAGCGGGAGCAGATGAGCAGTTCTTC.

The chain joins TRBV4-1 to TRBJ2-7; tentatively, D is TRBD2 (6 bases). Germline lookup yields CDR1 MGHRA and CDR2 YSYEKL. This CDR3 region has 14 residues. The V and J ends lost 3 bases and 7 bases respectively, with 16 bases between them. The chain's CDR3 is CASSQVWGDREQYF. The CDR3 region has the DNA TGCGCCAGCAGCCAGGTATGGGGGGACCGGGAGCAGTACTTC.

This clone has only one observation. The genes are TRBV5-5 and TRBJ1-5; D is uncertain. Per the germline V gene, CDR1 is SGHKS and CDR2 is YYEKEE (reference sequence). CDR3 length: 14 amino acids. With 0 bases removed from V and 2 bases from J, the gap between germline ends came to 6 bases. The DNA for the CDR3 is TGTGCCAGCAGCTTGGGGGGAGGCAATCAGCCCCAGCATTTT. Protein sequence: CASSLGGGNQPQHF.